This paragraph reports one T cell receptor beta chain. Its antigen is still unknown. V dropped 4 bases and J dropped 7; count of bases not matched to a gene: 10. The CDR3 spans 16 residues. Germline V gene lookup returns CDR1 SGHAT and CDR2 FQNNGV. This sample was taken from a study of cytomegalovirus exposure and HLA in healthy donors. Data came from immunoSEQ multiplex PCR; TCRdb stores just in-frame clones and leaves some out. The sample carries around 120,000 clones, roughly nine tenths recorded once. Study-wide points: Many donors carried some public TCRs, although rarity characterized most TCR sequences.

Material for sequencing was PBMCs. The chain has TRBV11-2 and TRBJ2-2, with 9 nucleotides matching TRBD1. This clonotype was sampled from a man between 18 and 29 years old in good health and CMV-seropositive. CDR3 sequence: CASSSPQGATGGELFF. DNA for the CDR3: TGTGCCAGCAGCTCCCCACAGGGGGCGACTGGCGGGGAGCTGTTTTTT. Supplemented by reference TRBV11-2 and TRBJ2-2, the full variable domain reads EAGVAQSPRYKIIEKRQSVAFWCNPISGHATLYWYQQILGQGPKLLIQFQNNGVVDDSQLPKDRFSAERLKGVDSTLKIQPAKLEDSAVYLCASSSPQGATGGELFFGEGSRLTVL.